Described below is a single TCR beta chain sequence and its context. Trimming removed 3 bases at V and 6 bases at J, with 17 bases between. There are 15 residues in the CDR3. In germline, CDR1 is SEHNR, CDR2 FQNEAQ (reference sequence). The sample comes from a study of Ad26.COV2.S vaccination and SARS-CoV-2 variants. About the research overall: Intramuscularly, Ad26.COV2.S was given either once or twice, 56 days apart.

Data came from immunoSEQ multiplex PCR; TCRdb stores just in-frame clones and leaves some out. The table records about 280,000 clones, about 87% of them present only once. Stated treatment: some 19 received Ad26.COV2.S at low or high dose, single or two shots; about five received placebo; per-sample allocation not given. It was on day 63 after the first vaccine or placebo injection that samples were taken. Donation came from an adult in Boston who was aged 18-55 years. The rearrangement joins TRBV7-9 to TRBJ1-2, with D possibly being TRBD1 (6 bases). The source is a person between 18 and 65 years old who received the Ad26.COV2.S COVID-19 vaccine or a placebo. This sample comprised peripheral blood, obtained in a trial of Ad26.COV2.S vaccine versus placebo. The CDR3 DNA sequence: TGTGCCAGCAGCTTTGGATCGGGGGCTATGGATGGCTACACCTTC. It translates to CASSFGSGAMDGYTF.